The TCR beta chain described here comes from a study of cytomegalovirus exposure and HLA in healthy donors. The CDR3 is made up of 17 amino acids. V lost 4 bases and J 4 bases, leaving 19 bases between the germline ends. The germline gives CDR1 LNHDA, CDR2 SQIVND (reference sequence). PCR was performed using 60 Vbeta and 13 Jbeta primers. TCRdb's table, derived via immunoSEQ multiplex PCR, lists solely in-frame clones and lacks some. This sample has over 150,000 clones; about two thirds occur once, and the top ten carry under 3.5%. The sequencing input was PBMCs. This chain connects TRBV19 to TRBJ1-4; D might be TRBD1 (6 bases). The receptor comes from a woman in her twenties or thirties in good health and CMV-seronegative. CDR3 coding DNA: TGTGCCAGTAGTAGAAAATCCGGGACATGGAATAATGAAAAACTGTTTTTT. It translates to CASSRKSGTWNNEKLFF.